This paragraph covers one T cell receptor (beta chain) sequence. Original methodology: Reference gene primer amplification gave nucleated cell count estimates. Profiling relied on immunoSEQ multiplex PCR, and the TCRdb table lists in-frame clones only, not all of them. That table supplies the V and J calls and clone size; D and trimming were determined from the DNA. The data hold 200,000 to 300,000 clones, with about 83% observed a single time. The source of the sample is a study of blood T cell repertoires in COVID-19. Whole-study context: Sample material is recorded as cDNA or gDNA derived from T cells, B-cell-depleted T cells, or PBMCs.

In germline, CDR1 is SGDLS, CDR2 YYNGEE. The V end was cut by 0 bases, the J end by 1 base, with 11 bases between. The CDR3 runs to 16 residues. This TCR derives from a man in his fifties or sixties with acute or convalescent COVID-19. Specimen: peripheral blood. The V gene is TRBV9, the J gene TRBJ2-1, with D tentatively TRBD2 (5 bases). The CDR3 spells CASSVGSGQSYNEQFF. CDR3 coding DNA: TGTGCCAGCAGCGTAGGGAGCGGCCAATCCTACAATGAGCAGTTCTTC.